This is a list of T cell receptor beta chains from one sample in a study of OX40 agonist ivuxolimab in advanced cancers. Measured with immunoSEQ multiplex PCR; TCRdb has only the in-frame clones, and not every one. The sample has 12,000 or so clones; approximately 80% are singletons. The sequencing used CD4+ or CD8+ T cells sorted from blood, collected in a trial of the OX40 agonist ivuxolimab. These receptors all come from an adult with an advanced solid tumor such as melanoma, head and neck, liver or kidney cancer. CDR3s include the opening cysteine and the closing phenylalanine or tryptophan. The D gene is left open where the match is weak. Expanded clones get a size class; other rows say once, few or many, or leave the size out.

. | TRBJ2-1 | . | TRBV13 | TGTGCCAGCAGCTTAGCAGGGACACTAGACAATGAGCAGTTCTTC | CASSLAGTLDNEQFF
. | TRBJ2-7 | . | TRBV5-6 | TGTGCCAGCAGCACCACCCCAGGGGAAGGCTACGAGCAGTACTTC | CASSTTPGEGYEQYF
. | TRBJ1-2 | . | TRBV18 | TGTGCCAGCTCACCAGTCGGGGGGCTCAGCTATGGCTACACCTTC | CASSPVGGLSYGYTF
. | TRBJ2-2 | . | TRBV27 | TGTGCCAGCAGTTTACTGGGCCCGAACACCGGGGAGCTGTTTTTT | CASSLLGPNTGELFF
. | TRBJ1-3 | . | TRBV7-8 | TGTGCCAGCAGCTTAGGAGGCAGGGCGGGAAACACCATATATTTT | CASSLGGRAGNTIYF
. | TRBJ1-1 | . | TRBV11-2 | TGTGCCAGCAGCCCGGATGCAGGTAAAGCTTTCTTT | CASSPDAGKAFF
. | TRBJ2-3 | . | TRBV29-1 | TGCAGCGGAGTCTTACAGGTTCTCGGGGCAGATACGCAGTATTTT | CSGVLQVLGADTQYF
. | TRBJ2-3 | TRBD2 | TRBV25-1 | TGTGCCAGCAGTGAATACACGGGGGGACCCGCGGGGGTCACGCAGTATTTT | CASSEYTGGPAGVTQYF
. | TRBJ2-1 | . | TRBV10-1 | TGCGCCAGCAGTGACTGGGAGGATAGAGGGCAGTTCTTC | CASSDWEDRGQFF
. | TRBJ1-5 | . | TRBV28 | TGTGCCAGCAGTAGTGGTCTCGGCGGGCAGCCCCAGCATTTT | CASSSGLGGQPQHF
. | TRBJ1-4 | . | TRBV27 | TGTGCCAGCAGCCCCTCATACGGGGAGTTTTGGGAAAAACTGTTTTTT | CASSPSYGEFWEKLFF
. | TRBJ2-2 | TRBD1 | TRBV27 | TGTGCCAGCAGTTTTGTCGGGACAGGGAGAGGGCCATACGGGGAGCTGTTTTTT | CASSFVGTGRGPYGELFF
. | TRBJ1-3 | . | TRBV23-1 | TGCGCCAGCAGTCAATCAATCCCTTTACGGGGAGTGAAAGGAAACACCATATATTTT | CASSQSIPLRGVKGNTIYF
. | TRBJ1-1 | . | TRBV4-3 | TGCGCCAGCAGCCAAGATGTAAACGCCGAAGCTTTCTTT | CASSQDVNAEAFF
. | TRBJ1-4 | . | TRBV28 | TGTGCCAGCAGCTACCGGGACCGTCTTAGAGAAAAACTGTTTTTT | CASSYRDRLREKLFF
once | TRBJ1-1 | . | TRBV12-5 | TGTGCTAGTGGTTTGCAAGTAGCCACTGAAGCTTTCTTT | CASGLQVATEAFF
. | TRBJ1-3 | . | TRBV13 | TGTGCCAGCGAACCCAAGGGGTTGGGGGGAAACACCATATATTTT | CASEPKGLGGNTIYF
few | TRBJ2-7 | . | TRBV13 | TGTGCCAGCAGCTTAGGGCGCTACGAGCAGTACTTC | CASSLGRYEQYF
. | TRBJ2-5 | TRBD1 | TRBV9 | TGTGCCAGCAGCTTCGGACAGGGAGTGGGAGAGACCCAGTACTTC | CASSFGQGVGETQYF
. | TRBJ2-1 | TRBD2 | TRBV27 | TGTGCCAGCAGTTACTCGAGGCTAGCGGGGGGCCCGGGGAATGAGCAGTTCTTC | CASSYSRLAGGPGNEQFF
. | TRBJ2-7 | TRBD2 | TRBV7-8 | TGTGCCAGCAGCCCTCCGACTAGCGGCTCCTACGAGCAGTACTTC | CASSPPTSGSYEQYF
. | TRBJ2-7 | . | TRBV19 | TGTGCCAGTAGTATAGCTGAGGGCTCCTACGAGCAGTACTTC | CASSIAEGSYEQYF
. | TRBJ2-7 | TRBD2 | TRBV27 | TGTGCCAGCAGTTTATGGGGGGGGAAGAAGGACGAGCAGTACTTC | CASSLWGGKKDEQYF
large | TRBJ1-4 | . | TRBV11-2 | TGTGCCAGCACCAGGGACAATTATGAAAAACTGTTTTTT | CASTRDNYEKLFF